This T cell receptor (beta chain) originates from a study of blood T cell repertoires in COVID-19. In the case of this clone: The same CDR3 can be traced to other DNA sequences in this sample.

The repertoire was sequenced with immunoSEQ multiplex PCR; TCRdb's copy has only in-frame clones and lacks some. The sample includes around 250,000 clones, approximately 82% of them seen just once. The CDR3 consists of 14 residues. V shed 2 bases and J shed 2 bases, with 10 bases lying between them. Germline V gene sequence: CDR1 MDHEN, CDR2 SYDVKM. This TCR derives from a woman at least 80 years old with acute or convalescent COVID-19. Sample: peripheral blood. V gene TRBV28 combines with J gene TRBJ2-7; TRBD2 is a possible D gene (5 bases). The CDR3 coding sequence is TGTGCCAGCAGTTTACGCGGGCCACCCTACGAGCAGTACTTC. Translation gives CASSLRGPPYEQYF.